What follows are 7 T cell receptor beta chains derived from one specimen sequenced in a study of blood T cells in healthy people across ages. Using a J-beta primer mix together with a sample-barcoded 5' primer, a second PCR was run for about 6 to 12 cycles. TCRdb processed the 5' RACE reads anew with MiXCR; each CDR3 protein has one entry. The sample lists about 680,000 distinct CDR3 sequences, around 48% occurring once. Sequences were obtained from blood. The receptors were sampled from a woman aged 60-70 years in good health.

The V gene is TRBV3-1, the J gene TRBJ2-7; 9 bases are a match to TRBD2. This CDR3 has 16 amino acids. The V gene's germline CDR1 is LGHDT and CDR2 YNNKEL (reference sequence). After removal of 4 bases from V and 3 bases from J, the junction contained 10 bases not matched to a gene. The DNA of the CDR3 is TGTGCCAGCAGCCCTACATTTAGGACTAGCGTCTACGAGCAGTACTTC. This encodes CASSPTFRTSVYEQYF.

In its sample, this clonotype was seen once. The CDR3: CASSANLLAGDTDTQYF. In nucleotides, the CDR3 is TGTGCCAGCAGCGCAAACCTCCTAGCGGGCGACACAGATACGCAGTATTTT. The genes are TRBV9 and TRBJ2-3, with TRBD2 matching 8 bases. Germline V gene sequence: CDR1 SGDLS, CDR2 YYNGEE. CDR3 length: 17 amino acids. J lost 2 bases, V lost 3 bases, and 11 bases had no gene match.

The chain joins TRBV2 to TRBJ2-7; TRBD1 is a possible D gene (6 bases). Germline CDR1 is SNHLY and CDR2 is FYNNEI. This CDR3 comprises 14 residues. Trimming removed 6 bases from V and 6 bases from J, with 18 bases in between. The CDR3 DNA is TGTGCCAGCAGCTCCGGGCTCCAGGGGCTCGAGCAGTACTTC. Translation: CASSSGLQGLEQYF.

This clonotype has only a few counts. CDR3 DNA: TGTGCCAGCAGCTCCGGGACTAGCGGGATAGGGGAGACCCAGTACTTC. Its translation is CASSSGTSGIGETQYF. The gene calls are TRBV11-2 and TRBJ2-5, with 13 bases that match TRBD2. V was pared by 4 bases and J by 5 bases, with 7 bases of the junction left unmatched. This CDR3 contains 16 residues. Germline V gene lookup returns CDR1 SGHAT and CDR2 FQNNGV.

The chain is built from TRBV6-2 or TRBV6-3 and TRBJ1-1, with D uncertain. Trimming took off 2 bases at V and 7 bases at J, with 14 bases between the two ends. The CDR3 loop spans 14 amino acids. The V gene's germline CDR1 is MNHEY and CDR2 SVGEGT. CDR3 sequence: CASSYQTYSNEAFF. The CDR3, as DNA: TGTGCCAGCAGTTACCAAACATACAGCAATGAAGCTTTCTTT.

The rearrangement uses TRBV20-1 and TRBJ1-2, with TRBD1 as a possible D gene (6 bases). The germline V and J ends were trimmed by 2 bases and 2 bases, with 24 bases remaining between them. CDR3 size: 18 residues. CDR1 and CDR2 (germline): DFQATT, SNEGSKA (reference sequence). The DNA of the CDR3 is TGCAGTGCTAGAACCGTAGGGAGACCCAGGGGAGCGAACTATGGCTACACCTTC. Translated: CSARTVGRPRGANYGYTF.

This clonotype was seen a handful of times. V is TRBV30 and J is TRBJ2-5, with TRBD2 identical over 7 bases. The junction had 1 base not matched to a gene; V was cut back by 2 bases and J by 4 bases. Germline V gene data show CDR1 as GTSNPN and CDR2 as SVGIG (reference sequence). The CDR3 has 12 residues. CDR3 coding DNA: TGTGCCTGGAGTTTAGCGGGAGAGACCCAGTACTTC. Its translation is CAWSLAGETQYF.